One sample yielded the 7 T cell receptor beta chains listed below, sequenced in a study of T cells in Graves' hyperthyroidism and ophthalmopathy (dated by TCRdb to about 2019). To prepare the library, multiplex PCR was applied. For sequencing, an Illumina HiSeq 2000 was employed. TCR beta CDR3 regions were amplified from RNA transcripts. The TCR CDR3 was subjected to a first round of RT-PCR using the HTBI primer set and the Qiagen OneStep RT-PCR kit. TCRdb reanalyzed the raw reads on its own, using fastp at Q25 for trimming and MiXCR for clone calling, and kept in-frame beta chains. All rows with the same CDR3 protein become a single entry with the most common DNA and genes. The sample records 450,000 to 650,000 distinct CDR3 sequences, approximately 15% of which are singletons. In total, the top ten clones hold 7% to 9% of the sample. Sequencing used blood. Receptors were obtained from a woman between 18 and 29 years old with Graves' ophthalmopathy.

This clonotype was observed a few times. This rearrangement joins TRBV7-8 to TRBJ2-7; the D is unclear. Germline assignment: CDR1 SGHVS and CDR2 FQNEAQ. Trimming took off 0 bases at V and 3 bases at J, with 18 bases between the two ends. The CDR3 spans 17 residues. The CDR3 coding sequence is TGTGCCAGCAGCTTAGCCCCACCAATTTCGAGTCTCTACGAGCAGTACTTC. Protein sequence: CASSLAPPISSLYEQYF.

This clonotype was observed at least ten times. V and J are TRBV6-1 and TRBJ2-1; unclear D gene. The V gene lost 6 bases and the J gene lost 0 bases, with 18 bases spanning the gap. The CDR3 totals 17 residues. Germline-derived CDR1 and CDR2 are MNHNS and SASEGT. This chain's CDR3 is CASRLTAIQSSYNEQFF. The CDR3 bases are TGTGCCAGCAGACTTACTGCTATCCAGAGCTCCTACAATGAGCAGTTCTTC.

This chain connects TRBV7-9 to TRBJ1-1; TRBD1 matches at 10 bases. Trimming at V came to 3 bases and at J to 5 bases, leaving 9 bases not matched to a gene. Looked up from germline, CDR1 is SEHNR and CDR2 is FQNEAQ (reference sequence). This CDR3 is 16 amino acids long. The CDR3 region is CASSLPGQGWGTEAFF. The CDR3 coding sequence is TGTGCCAGCAGCTTGCCGGGACAGGGGTGGGGAACTGAAGCTTTCTTT.

This clonotype was counted between two and nine times. This sequence may be a read error, since a much larger clone differs from it by one base. The chain couples TRBV5-4 to TRBJ2-1, with 8 bases fitting TRBD1. The germline gives CDR1 SGHNT, CDR2 YYREEE (reference sequence). The CDR3 runs to 13 residues. V dropped 4 bases and J dropped 8; count of bases not matched to a gene: 5. CDR3: CASSIGQGDEQFF. CDR3 sequence (DNA): TGTGCCAGCAGCATAGGACAGGGCGATGAGCAGTTCTTC.

This clonotype was seen only a few times. The rearrangement links TRBV4-1 to TRBJ1-1; D is ambiguous. V shed 3 bases and J shed 5 bases, with 25 bases lying between them. This CDR3 is 18 amino acids long. CDR1 and CDR2 (germline): MGHRA, YSYEKL. CDR3 DNA sequence: TGCGCCAGCAGCCACCCTCGGCTCGCCCTCGGCCTGAGAACTGAAGCTTTCTTT. Amino acid sequence: CASSHPRLALGLRTEAFF.

The chain joins TRBV5-6 to TRBJ2-6; tentatively, D is TRBD1 (5 bases). The germline V and J ends were trimmed by 4 bases and 8 bases, with 16 bases remaining between them. The CDR3 consists of 15 residues. The germline V gene encodes CDR1 SGHDT and CDR2 YYEEEE. In DNA form, the CDR3 reads TGTGCCAGCAGCCCCAGTCAGGGTGTATCCAACGTCCTGACTTTC. Protein: CASSPSQGVSNVLTF.

This clonotype was recorded at least ten times. The chain uses TRBV7-9 and TRBJ2-3; 10 bases fit TRBD2. Germline CDR1 and CDR2: SEHNR and FQNEAQ (reference sequence). V was pared by 4 bases and J by 2 bases, with 6 bases of the junction left unmatched. The CDR3 covers 16 residues. The CDR3 sequence is CASSSGLAVHTDTQYF. The CDR3 region has the DNA TGTGCCAGCAGCTCCGGACTAGCGGTGCACACAGATACGCAGTATTTT.